This is a list of T cell receptor beta chains from one sample in a study of breast tumors, draining lymph nodes, adjacent tissues. One entry per CDR3 protein results from TCRdb running MiXCR on the multiplex PCR reads. This sample has tens of thousands of distinct CDR3 sequences, with around 55% found just once. The sample was breast tumor tissue. These receptor sequences come from a female donor with breast cancer. Some clones in this sample may be carry-over from other donors' samples. The CDR3 runs from the conserved cysteine through the conserved F or W.

CDR3: CASSLVPNSNQPQHF
V: TRBV7-2
J: TRBJ1-5

CDR3: CASSHSAGRVYEQYF
V: TRBV6-6
J: TRBJ2-7

CDR3: CASSKADRVTGGYTF
V: TRBV5-6
J: TRBJ1-2

CDR3: CASTVRVDSYNEQFF
V: TRBV6-6
J: TRBJ2-1

CDR3: CASSLSHRYNSNQPQHF
V: TRBV5-6
J: TRBJ1-5

CDR3: CASSSGQGVTDTQYF
V: TRBV2
J: TRBJ2-3

CDR3: CASSLRREDTEAFF
V: TRBV7-2
J: TRBJ1-1

CDR3: CSARGISGHYNEQFF
V: TRBV20-1
J: TRBJ2-1

CDR3: CASRKVEGDWETQHF
V: TRBV7-8
J: TRBJ2-5

CDR3: CASSVEARIYEQYF
V: TRBV7-7
J: TRBJ2-7

CDR3: CASSDREGLGTGELFF
V: TRBV19
J: TRBJ2-2

CDR3: CASSEGGSSYNSPLHF
V: TRBV6-1
J: TRBJ1-6

CDR3: CVLAGADTQYF
V: TRBV20-1
J: TRBJ2-3

CDR3: CASSFGQIGGTESYEQYF
V: TRBV19
J: TRBJ2-7

CDR3: CASSQGQGYGYTF
V: TRBV7-2
J: TRBJ1-2

CDR3: CATSWGTTNEKLFF
V: TRBV15
J: TRBJ1-4

CDR3: CASTLDSTDTQYF
V: TRBV6-2/TRBV6-3
J: TRBJ2-3

CDR3: CASSLVTRNYGYTF
V: TRBV7-7
J: TRBJ1-2

CDR3: CSAERGANDEQFF
V: TRBV20-1
J: TRBJ2-1

CDR3: CASSPLTVFYGYTF
V: TRBV12-3/TRBV12-4
J: TRBJ1-2

CDR3: CSARGAGAGFSYEQYF
V: TRBV20-1
J: TRBJ2-7

CDR3: CASSEAQETQYF
V: TRBV6-1
J: TRBJ2-5

CDR3: CISSVSGLFANEQFF
V: TRBV9
J: TRBJ2-1

CDR3: CASSVPGLGMYEQYF
V: TRBV9
J: TRBJ2-7

CDR3: CAISESLGEQFF
V: TRBV10-3
J: TRBJ2-1

CDR3: CASSDRTGREQYF
V: TRBV6-1
J: TRBJ2-7

CDR3: CASSYLAGGYNEQFF
V: TRBV5-6
J: TRBJ2-1

CDR3: CASSSGDSNYGYTF
V: TRBV7-2
J: TRBJ1-2

CDR3: CASSGQSEQYF
V: TRBV2
J: TRBJ2-7

CDR3: CATSETGSNYGYTF
V: TRBV24-1
J: TRBJ1-2

CDR3: CASSLAGSGETQYF
V: TRBV7-3
J: TRBJ2-5

CDR3: CASSFQGYTGELFF
V: TRBV28
J: TRBJ2-2

CDR3: CASSVVGNKNNEKLFF
V: TRBV2
J: TRBJ1-4

CDR3: CASRQTSGTDTQYF
V: TRBV7-9
J: TRBJ2-3

CDR3: CASKRRLAGGKETQYF
V: TRBV6-2/TRBV6-3
J: TRBJ2-5

CDR3: CASSPPPDGKNIQYF
V: TRBV18
J: TRBJ2-4

CDR3: CASSRGLLAGGGTQYF
V: TRBV3-1
J: TRBJ2-3

CDR3: CASSGRDRPNYGYTF
V: TRBV5-8
J: TRBJ1-2

CDR3: CASSLGHYNEQFF
V: TRBV7-6
J: TRBJ2-1

CDR3: CASSEWGHATNEKLFF
V: TRBV2
J: TRBJ1-4

CDR3: CASSPQGQNNSPLHF
V: TRBV7-2
J: TRBJ1-6

CDR3: CASKAGGSTYEQYF
V: TRBV2
J: TRBJ2-7

CDR3: CASSPPGRGQETQYF
V: TRBV18
J: TRBJ2-5

CDR3: CASRPTGVLSGNTIYF
V: TRBV4-1
J: TRBJ1-3